One T cell receptor beta chain is described in this entry. The antigen remains undetermined. The PCR used 60 Vbeta and 13 Jbeta primers. Here immunoSEQ multiplex PCR was the method, and the copy in TCRdb shows in-frame clones only, minus some. The profile shows over 100,000 clones, roughly 83% of them singletons. CDR1 is SGHTA and CDR2 is FQGNSA in the germline V gene. This CDR3 spans 17 amino acids. V lost 0 bases and J lost 1, with 15 bases in between. This specimen comes from a study of cytomegalovirus exposure and HLA in healthy donors. Broader study findings: The study listed around 150 cytomegalovirus-associated TCR beta chains. TCR association rates varied by HLA locus in a later analysis, with DRB1 highest and HLA-C lowest. Many donors shared some public TCRs, even though most TCR sequences were rare. Earlier analysis yielded a pattern in which most TCR beta V segments were productive about 87% or about 30% of the time.

The sample was PBMCs. This rearrangement joins TRBV7-2 to TRBJ1-1, with D possibly matching TRBD1 (5 bases). This sequence originates from a man aged 35 to 55 in good health and CMV-seronegative. CDR3 bases: TGTGCCAGCAGCTTAGCGCTTAGGGGTTTTACGAACACTGAAGCTTTCTTT. Translated, it gives CASSLALRGFTNTEAFF. The variable domain in full, completed from reference TRBV7-2 and TRBJ1-1, reads GAGVSQSPSNKVTEKGKDVELRCDPISGHTALYWYRQSLGQGLEFLIYFQGNSAPDKSGLPSDRFSAERTGGSVSTLTIQRTQQEDSAVYLCASSLALRGFTNTEAFFGQGTRLTVV.